Following are 28 T cell receptor beta chains from one sample sequenced in a study of blood T cell repertoires in COVID-19 (dated by TCRdb to the early 2020s). Library prep was done by the immunoSEQ multiplex PCR assay. TCRdb re-hosts the immuneACCESS table, in-frame sequences only. Its copies lack some clones; in the studies checked, an unresolved V gene accounts for under half of them, and the cause for the rest is not known. The sample contains roughly 250,000 clones, around 85% of them found a single time. The ten top clones hold roughly 10% of the sample. Sequencing used peripheral blood. The source is a woman over 75 with acute or convalescent COVID-19.

The rearrangement uses TRBV24-1 and TRBJ1-5; TRBD1 agrees at 8 bases. The V gene's germline CDR1 is KGHDR and CDR2 SFDVKD. J was trimmed by 2 bases and V by 4 bases; bases with no gene match: 6. This CDR3 contains 16 residues. The CDR3: CATSDSDRGGNQPQHF. The CDR3 DNA sequence: TGTGCCACCAGTGACTCCGACAGGGGTGGCAATCAGCCCCAGCATTTT.

The chain is built from TRBV11-2 and TRBJ1-6; D perhaps matches TRBD1 (5 bases). V gave up 1 base and J gave up 7 bases, with 20 bases separating them. Germline CDR1 and CDR2: SGHAT and FQNNGV. The CDR3 runs 18 residues. Here the CDR3 DNA reads TGTGCCAGCAGCTTAGTCATGTCGAGCTTGGGGGGGAATTCACCCCTCCACTTT. It is translated as CASSLVMSSLGGNSPLHF.

This chain uses TRBV7-3 with TRBJ2-6; 9 bases are a match to TRBD1. The J segment lost 4 bases and the V segment lost 5 bases, leaving 15 bases of the junction unmatched. Germline V gene lookup returns CDR1 SGHTA and CDR2 FQGTGA. The CDR3 spans 19 residues. CDR3 residues: CASSPRDRVPSRGANVLTF. The CDR3 DNA reads TGTGCCAGCAGCCCCCGGGACAGGGTTCCTTCCAGGGGGGCCAACGTCCTGACTTTC.

The chain uses TRBV11-3 and TRBJ2-7; 7 nucleotides line up with TRBD1. The CDR3 loop spans 15 amino acids. Losses at the gene ends were 3 bases for V and 4 bases for J; bases not matched to a gene: 9. Germline values: CDR1 SGHNT, CDR2 YENEEA. CDR3 in DNA: TGTGCCAGCAGCTTTCCGAGACAGGGTAAGTACGAGCAGTACTTC. This gives the protein CASSFPRQGKYEQYF. The full variable domain, its missing parts supplied by reference TRBV11-3 and TRBJ2-7, is EAGVVQSPRYKIIEKKQPVAFWCNPISGHNTLYWYLQNLGQGPELLIRYENEEAVDDSQLPKDRFSAERLKGVDSTLKIQPAELGDSAVYLCASSFPRQGKYEQYFGPGTRLTVT.

CDR3 protein: CASSSGGTEAFF. DNA of the CDR3: TGTGCCAGCTCAAGTGGGGGGACTGAAGCTTTCTTT. V usage is TRBV18 and J usage is TRBJ1-1; D perhaps matches TRBD1 (5 bases). Germline CDR1 and CDR2: KGHSH and LQKENI. The CDR3 length is 12 residues. The V end was cut by 5 bases, the J end by 5 bases, with 9 bases between.

The V call is TRBV19, the J call TRBJ2-3, with D possibly TRBD2 on 5 matching bases. Trimming pared 2 bases from V and 0 bases from J, leaving 18 bases between. This CDR3 spans 18 amino acids. Germline values: CDR1 LNHDA, CDR2 SQIVND (reference sequence). CDR3 nucleotides: TGTGCCAGTAGTATACGGGGTCGGGCAGTGGGGAGCACAGATACGCAGTATTTT. It codes for CASSIRGRAVGSTDTQYF.

V gene TRBV27 combines with J gene TRBJ1-2; 9 positions match TRBD1. V lost 3 bases and J lost 1; bases outside the gene matches: 6. The CDR3 sequence is 16 residues long. The germline CDR1 and CDR2 sequences are MNHEY and SMNVEV (reference sequence). For the CDR3, the DNA is TGTGCCAGCAGTTTTCGGGGACAGGGAATTAACTATGGCTACACCTTC. Translated: CASSFRGQGINYGYTF.

The V gene is TRBV12-3 or TRBV12-4, the J gene TRBJ2-1; 7 positions agree with TRBD1. The CDR3 is made up of 13 amino acids. V was clipped by 6 bases and J by 8 bases; unmatched bases: 7. CDR3 bases: TGTGCCAGCAGCCGAAGGGGGCTGGATGAGCAGTTCTTC. Its translation is CASSRRGLDEQFF.

The chain uses TRBV7-8 and TRBJ2-7; 8 bases are a match to TRBD2. This CDR3 is built from 14 residues. Looked up from germline, CDR1 is SGHVS and CDR2 is FQNEAQ. Unmatched junction bases numbered 7, after V lost 5 bases and J lost 4 bases. CDR3 amino acids: CASSPQAGVYEQYF. As DNA, the CDR3 is TGTGCCAGCAGCCCCCAAGCGGGGGTTTACGAGCAGTACTTC.

V and J are TRBV6-5 and TRBJ1-5; TRBD1 matches 10 bases. Trimming removed 5 bases from V and 4 bases from J; junction bases left unmatched: 5. Per the germline V gene, CDR1 is MNHEY and CDR2 is SVGAGI. CDR3 length equals 15 residues. As DNA, the CDR3 is TGTGCCAGCAGTAGACTGGGACAGGGGAATCAGCCCCAGCATTTT. It codes for CASSRLGQGNQPQHF.

The V gene is TRBV18, the J gene TRBJ2-5; 12 bases agree with TRBD1. The J segment lost 5 bases and the V segment lost 3 bases, leaving 10 bases of the junction unmatched. Germline V gene sequence: CDR1 KGHSH, CDR2 LQKENI. CDR3 length equals 17 residues. The CDR3 loop is CASSPRAGTGGGETQYF. CDR3 bases: TGTGCCAGCTCACCGCGGGCCGGGACAGGGGGCGGCGAGACCCAGTACTTC. Combining the CDR3 with reference TRBV18 and TRBJ2-5 gives the whole variable domain NAGVMQNPRHLVRRRGQEARLRCSPMKGHSHVYWYRQLPEEGLKFMVYLQKENIIDESGMPKERFSAEFPKEGPSILRIQQVVRGDSAAYFCASSPRAGTGGGETQYFGPGTRLLVL.

This clone was seen a few times. The chain has TRBV18 and TRBJ1-2; D is unclear. This CDR3 has 15 residues. The germline V gene has CDR1 KGHSH and CDR2 LQKENI. Between the trimmed V and J ends, which lost 0 bases and 4 bases, there was a span of 12 bases. The CDR3 DNA reads TGTGCCAGCTCACCACCCGATCTTCAAGCCTATGGCTACACCTTC. It encodes CASSPPDLQAYGYTF.

The chain combines TRBV5-1 with TRBJ2-3, with a possible D match to TRBD1 (6 bases). The CDR3 is 16 amino acids. V was clipped by 4 bases and J by 0 bases, with 15 bases between them. The germline gives CDR1 SGHRS, CDR2 YFSETQ. The CDR3 coding sequence is TGCGCCAGCAGCCTGGACAGACAATCTAGCACAGATACGCAGTATTTT. Protein: CASSLDRQSSTDTQYF.

The J gene is TRBJ1-2, the V gene TRBV30, with 9 bases aligning to TRBD1. This CDR3 has 13 residues. Unmatched junction bases numbered 5, after V lost 1 base and J lost 8 bases. Germline CDR1 GTSNPN, CDR2 SVGIG (reference sequence). Written as DNA, the CDR3 is TGTGCCTGGAGTGGGGACAGGGTGAGAGGCTACACCTTC. Protein sequence: CAWSGDRVRGYTF. Looking up the rest from reference TRBV30 and TRBJ1-2 gives the full variable domain: SQTIHQWPATLVQPVGSPLSLECTVEGTSNPNLYWYRQAAGRGLQLLFYSVGIGQISSEVPQNLSASRPQDRQFILSSKKLLLSDSGFYLCAWSGDRVRGYTFGSGTRLTVV.

This clone came up a few times. This sequence joins TRBV5-1 and TRBJ2-5; 7 nucleotides agree with TRBD1. This CDR3 is built from 14 residues. The germline gives CDR1 SGHRS, CDR2 YFSETQ. After removal of 5 bases from V and 1 base from J, the junction contained 5 bases not matched to a gene. As DNA, the CDR3 is TGCGCCAGCAGTGCACAGGGGTCCCAAGAGACCCAGTACTTC. Translation gives CASSAQGSQETQYF.

The chain recombines TRBV9 with TRBJ2-7; a possible D gene is TRBD1 (5 bases). The CDR3 length is 13 residues. Germline lookup yields CDR1 SGDLS and CDR2 YYNGEE. V gave up 0 bases and J gave up 6 bases, with 10 bases separating them. Written as DNA, the CDR3 is TGTGCCAGCAGCGTAGCAGGGAACTCCGAGCAGTACTTC. Translating it yields CASSVAGNSEQYF.

J is TRBJ2-2 and V is TRBV7-3; tentative D call: TRBD1 (6 bases). Trimming pared 0 bases from V and 0 bases from J, leaving 8 bases between. This CDR3 is 16 amino acids long. Germline V gives CDR1 SGHTA, CDR2 FQGTGA. The CDR3 region has the DNA TGTGCCAGCAGCTTAACGGGGGCCCCGAACACCGGGGAGCTGTTTTTT. It encodes CASSLTGAPNTGELFF. Complete variable domain (other parts from reference TRBV7-3 and TRBJ2-2): GAGVSQTPSNKVTEKGKYVELRCDPISGHTALYWYRQSLGQGPEFLIYFQGTGAADDSGLPNDRFFAVRPEGSVSTLKIQRTERGDSAVYLCASSLTGAPNTGELFFGEGSRLTVL.

The count of this clone is one. The chain combines TRBV3-1 (or the pseudogene TRBV3-2) with TRBJ2-3; 8 nucleotides match TRBD2. The junction had 2 bases not matched to a gene; V was cut back by 3 bases and J by 3 bases. The CDR3 runs to 14 residues. Germline CDR1 and CDR2: LGHDT and YNNKEL (reference sequence). DNA of the CDR3: TGTGCCAGCAGCCATCGGGGGGGGACAGATACGCAGTATTTT. Translated: CASSHRGGTDTQYF.

For this clone: This sample also contains other DNA sequences that code for the same CDR3. V is TRBV19 and J is TRBJ1-1, with D uncertain. The CDR3 has 13 amino acids. CDR1 is LNHDA, CDR2 SQIVND, per germline (reference sequence). Trimming took off 7 bases at V and 1 base at J, with 10 bases between the two ends. CDR3 in amino acids: CASTRQPNTEAFF. The CDR3 DNA reads TGTGCCAGTACGCGACAACCGAACACTGAAGCTTTCTTT.

The J gene is TRBJ2-1, the V gene TRBV2, with TRBD1 matching 8 bases. This CDR3 has 14 residues. Per the germline V gene, CDR1 is SNHLY and CDR2 is FYNNEI. Trimming at V came to 7 bases and at J to 8 bases, leaving 10 bases not matched to a gene. CDR3 nucleotide sequence: TGTGCCAGCAATCCACACGGGACAGGAGATGAGCAGTTCTTC. Protein sequence: CASNPHGTGDEQFF.

The CDR3 loop is CASSLDRTSYEQYF. The DNA of the CDR3 is TGCGCCAGCAGCTTGGACAGAACTTCCTACGAGCAGTACTTC. The J gene is TRBJ2-7, the V gene TRBV5-1; D is uncertain. CDR3 size: 14 residues. Trimming removed 0 bases at V and 1 base at J, with 8 bases between. Looked up from germline, CDR1 is SGHRS and CDR2 is YFSETQ.

The chain has TRBV6-5 and TRBJ2-7; 7 bases match TRBD2. Looked up from germline, CDR1 is MNHEY and CDR2 is SVGAGI. J was trimmed by 1 base and V by 8 bases; bases with no gene match: 5. This CDR3 is built from 13 residues. The CDR3 nucleotides are TGTGCCAGCGGGGGGAGGGAGTCCTACGAGCAGTACTTC. Its protein product is CASGGRESYEQYF.

The J gene is TRBJ1-2, the V gene TRBV18, with a tentative D call TRBD1 (6 bases). Germline CDR1 and CDR2: KGHSH and LQKENI. V dropped 3 bases and J dropped 4 bases, with 12 bases sitting between them. CDR3 length: 14 residues. The CDR3 sequence is CASSPNRDRYGYTF. The CDR3 nucleotides read TGTGCCAGCTCACCGAACAGGGATCGCTATGGCTACACCTTC. The full variable domain, its missing parts supplied by reference TRBV18 and TRBJ1-2, is NAGVMQNPRHLVRRRGQEARLRCSPMKGHSHVYWYRQLPEEGLKFMVYLQKENIIDESGMPKERFSAEFPKEGPSILRIQQVVRGDSAAYFCASSPNRDRYGYTFGSGTRLTVV.

V usage is TRBV7-2 and J usage is TRBJ2-5; maybe TRBD2 (6 bases). The germline V gene has CDR1 SGHTA and CDR2 FQGNSA. The length of the CDR3 is 15 residues. Trimming stripped 1 base from V and 4 bases from J, with 13 bases between. The CDR3, as DNA: TGTGCCAGCAGCTTAGAAGCGAGGAGGGCAGAGACCCAGTACTTC. Translation gives CASSLEARRAETQYF.

The sample holds one count of this clone. The gene calls are TRBV24-1 and TRBJ1-5, with a possible D match to TRBD1 (5 bases). Germline CDR1 KGHDR, CDR2 SFDVKD. The CDR3 is 15 amino acids. V was shortened by 5 bases and J by 3 bases, with 13 bases between the two germline ends. The CDR3 loop is CATSGTSGSNQPQHF. CDR3 coding DNA: TGTGCCACCAGTGGGACATCTGGGTCCAATCAGCCCCAGCATTTT.

The chain links TRBV28 to TRBJ1-1; no firm D call. This CDR3 is built from 14 residues. V lost 6 bases, J lost 4 bases, and 15 bases lay in between. The germline CDR1 and CDR2 sequences are MDHEN and SYDVKM. CDR3 residues: CASRAHGLTTEAFF. The CDR3 nucleotides are TGTGCCAGCAGGGCCCACGGACTGACCACTGAAGCTTTCTTT.

This rearrangement joins TRBV28 to TRBJ2-7, with 9 nucleotides matching TRBD1. This CDR3 is 15 amino acids long. The ends lost 5 bases at V and 2 bases at J; junction bases unmatched: 7. Germline V gives CDR1 MDHEN, CDR2 SYDVKM. CDR3 DNA: TGTGCCAGCAGTAGTCCCGGGACAGGGACCTACGAGCAGTACTTC. This sequence encodes CASSSPGTGTYEQYF.

This clone was detected a few times. The chain carries TRBV6-5 and TRBJ1-5; D remains unclear. The CDR3 covers 14 residues. Looked up from germline, CDR1 is MNHEY and CDR2 is SVGAGI. The germline V and J ends were trimmed by 7 bases and 2 bases, with 12 bases remaining between them. CDR3 in DNA: TGTGCCAGCATTAGCTTAGGAGGCAATCAGCCCCAGCATTTT. It yields the protein CASISLGGNQPQHF.